The 28 T cell receptor beta chains listed next were all sequenced from one sample in a study of blood T cell repertoires in COVID-19. Data came from immunoSEQ multiplex PCR; TCRdb stores just in-frame clones and leaves some out. The table has about 210,000 clones, around four fifths seen once. The material sequenced was peripheral blood. All receptors derive from a woman between 65 and 79 years old with COVID-19, enrolled during active disease.

On this clone: The junction departs from germline at one end; a sequencing error may be responsible. This chain connects TRBV7-2 to TRBJ2-7; 11 bases are a match to TRBD2. Looked up from germline, CDR1 is SGHTA and CDR2 is FQGNSA. This CDR3 contains 15 residues. In DNA, the CDR3 is TGTGCCAGCAGCTTATTGGGGACTAGCGGTCCTAACCCGAACTTC. Its protein is CASSLLGTSGPNPNF.

The chain joins TRBV7-2 to TRBJ2-5; 9 bases line up with TRBD2. The CDR3 has 18 amino acids. The trim removed 2 bases at V and 4 bases at J, leaving 14 bases unmatched. Germline values: CDR1 SGHTA, CDR2 FQGNSA. The DNA of the CDR3 is TGTGCCAGCAGCTTAAAGTCCCGGGGTAGCGGGAGCACAGAGACCCAGTACTTC. Encoded protein: CASSLKSRGSGSTETQYF.

The chain recombines TRBV27 with TRBJ2-2, with 8 bases identical to TRBD2. The germline CDR1 and CDR2 sequences are MNHEY and SMNVEV (reference sequence). This CDR3 is 16 amino acids long. The trim removed 11 bases at V and 2 bases at J, leaving 13 bases unmatched. CDR3 sequence: CAPTNGGEENTGELFF. DNA for the CDR3: TGTGCCCCGACTAACGGGGGGGAGGAAAACACCGGGGAGCTGTTTTTT.

The gene calls are TRBV9 and TRBJ1-3, with 7 bases identical to TRBD1. Trimming cost V 3 bases and J 2 bases; bases outside gene matches: 5. This CDR3 region has 15 residues. CDR1 is SGDLS, CDR2 YYNGEE, per germline. The CDR3 DNA reads TGTGCCAGCAGCGCTATCGGGACAGCTGGAAACACCATATATTTT. Amino acids: CASSAIGTAGNTIYF.

This chain connects TRBV7-2 to TRBJ1-2; 8 bases map to TRBD1. This CDR3 has 14 amino acids. Germline CDR1 reads SGHTA; CDR2 reads FQGNSA. Unmatched junction bases numbered 10, after V lost 5 bases and J lost 8 bases. CDR3 nucleotides: TGTGCCAGCAGCCCCGAAGCAGGGGGCGGAGGCTACACCTTC. As protein: CASSPEAGGGGYTF.

The V gene is TRBV6-2 or TRBV6-3, the J gene TRBJ2-7, with 11 positions matching TRBD2. Germline CDR1 and CDR2: MNHEY and SVGEGT. V dropped 5 bases and J dropped 0; count of bases not matched to a gene: 9. CDR3 length: 17 amino acids. The CDR3 nucleotides are TGTGCCAGCAGTAGTACTAGCGGGAGACCGGGCTCCTACGAGCAGTACTTC. Translated: CASSSTSGRPGSYEQYF.

J is TRBJ2-7 and V is TRBV4-1; 7 bases align to TRBD1. Trimming cost V 4 bases and J 2 bases; bases outside gene matches: 11. The V gene's germline CDR1 is MGHRA and CDR2 YSYEKL. This CDR3 has 16 amino acids. DNA for the CDR3: TGCGCCAGCAGCCGGGCTGGTGCCGGGACAGCCTACGAGCAGTACTTC. This sequence encodes CASSRAGAGTAYEQYF.

The CDR3 is CASNGKERYPYNEQFF. The CDR3 DNA sequence: TGTGCCAGTAACGGGAAGGAGCGGTACCCCTACAATGAGCAGTTCTTC. The V and J genes are TRBV19 and TRBJ2-1; tentatively, D is TRBD2 (5 bases). V gave up 7 bases and J gave up 2 bases, with 18 bases separating them. CDR3 size: 16 residues. Per the germline V gene, CDR1 is LNHDA and CDR2 is SQIVND (reference sequence).

This chain joins TRBV7-6 and TRBJ1-1; TRBD1 is a possible D gene (5 bases). V gave up 3 bases and J gave up 3 bases, with 17 bases separating them. The CDR3 extends over 16 amino acids. The germline gives CDR1 SGHVS, CDR2 FNYEAQ. The CDR3: CASSFQVGGEDTEAFF. CDR3 bases: TGTGCCAGCAGCTTTCAGGTGGGGGGTGAGGACACTGAAGCTTTCTTT.

The chain couples TRBV19 to TRBJ2-1; no clear D gene. The CDR3 runs 13 residues. Trimming stripped 1 base from V and 4 bases from J, with 5 bases between. The germline CDR1 and CDR2 sequences are LNHDA and SQIVND (reference sequence). CDR3 in amino acids: CASSIALYNEQFF. CDR3 DNA: TGTGCCAGTAGTATAGCTCTATACAATGAGCAGTTCTTC.

This clone appeared a single time. The chain couples TRBV2 to TRBJ2-5; TRBD2 aligns across 8 bases. V lost 11 bases, J lost 3 bases, and 8 bases stayed unmatched. This CDR3 spans 13 amino acids. Germline CDR1 reads SNHLY; CDR2 reads FYNNEI. This CDR3 reads CAGTSGRKETQYF. DNA for the CDR3: TGTGCCGGTACAAGCGGGAGAAAAGAGACCCAGTACTTC.

V and J are TRBV6-5 and TRBJ1-1; no reliable D call. Between the trimmed V and J ends, which lost 7 bases and 7 bases, there was a span of 16 bases. CDR1 is MNHEY and CDR2 is SVGAGI in the germline V gene. CDR3 length: 13 residues. CDR3 DNA sequence: TGTGCCAGCATGTCTCTAGGATACGGTGAAGCTTTCTTT. The encoded protein is CASMSLGYGEAFF.

This clone was detected only once. This sequence joins TRBV27 and TRBJ2-7; 8 positions agree with TRBD1. The CDR3 has 15 amino acids. The trim removed 6 bases at V and 0 bases at J, leaving 7 bases unmatched. Looked up from germline, CDR1 is MNHEY and CDR2 is SMNVEV (reference sequence). As DNA, the CDR3 is TGTGCCAGCAGCTTCGCGGACAGGGTCTCCTACGAGCAGTACTTC. It translates to CASSFADRVSYEQYF.

This clone showed up just once. The rearrangement links TRBV5-1 to TRBJ2-7; 7 bases align to TRBD1. The CDR3 is made up of 15 amino acids. CDR1 is SGHRS, CDR2 YFSETQ, per germline. V trimming: 4 bases; J trimming: 8 bases; junction bases outside the gene matches: 15. DNA of the CDR3: TGCGCCAGCAGCCCTACATCGGACAGGTATAGGAAGCAGTACTTC. Translated: CASSPTSDRYRKQYF.

The gene calls are TRBV27 and TRBJ1-4; 12 bases are a match to TRBD1. V dropped 6 bases and J dropped 6; count of bases not matched to a gene: 2. CDR1 and CDR2 (germline): MNHEY, SMNVEV (reference sequence). The CDR3 runs 14 residues. This CDR3 reads CASSRDRGHEKLFF. DNA of the CDR3: TGTGCCAGCAGCCGGGACAGGGGGCATGAAAAACTGTTTTTT.

This clone was found many times. This sequence joins TRBV7-6 and TRBJ1-1; D not resolved. The CDR3 contains 15 residues. Trimming took 2 bases from V and 0 from J, leaving 10 bases between them. Germline V gene sequence: CDR1 SGHVS, CDR2 FNYEAQ. CDR3 sequence (DNA): TGTGCCAGCAGCTTAATGGTTGACATGAACACTGAAGCTTTCTTT. Translating it yields CASSLMVDMNTEAFF.

The chain links TRBV19 to TRBJ1-1; 7 bases line up with TRBD1. The germline V gene has CDR1 LNHDA and CDR2 SQIVND (reference sequence). The V gene end was trimmed by 2 bases and the J gene end by 5 bases; junction bases not matched to a gene: 2. The CDR3 extends over 13 amino acids. The CDR3 reads CASSITGETEAFF. The CDR3 DNA reads TGTGCCAGTAGTATAACAGGGGAGACTGAAGCTTTCTTT.

This clone was observed a handful of times. The chain uses TRBV18 and TRBJ1-1; TRBD1 might be the D (6 bases). Germline CDR1 reads KGHSH; CDR2 reads LQKENI. The CDR3 sequence is 13 residues long. Between the trimmed V and J ends, which lost 8 bases and 4 bases, there was a span of 14 bases. CDR3 sequence: CASTRGGGTEAFF. DNA of the CDR3: TGTGCCAGCACGAGAGGGGGTGGCACTGAAGCTTTCTTT.

The chain couples TRBV6-5 to TRBJ1-3, with D hard to call. Trimming took 0 bases from V and 0 from J, leaving 9 bases between them. Germline-derived CDR1 and CDR2 are MNHEY and SVGAGI. CDR3 length: 16 residues. CDR3 sequence (DNA): TGTGCCAGCAGTTACTCCTGGGCATACTCTGGAAACACCATATATTTT. Translated: CASSYSWAYSGNTIYF.

This clone was recorded only once. This sequence joins TRBV27 and TRBJ2-7, with D tentatively TRBD2 (6 bases). Germline CDR1 and CDR2: MNHEY and SMNVEV (reference sequence). Trimming shortened V by 6 bases and J by 6 bases, and 18 bases separated the two germline ends. This CDR3 region has 14 residues. CDR3 nucleotides: TGTGCCAGCAGCCCGAGAAGGGGAGGAGGCGAGCAGTACTTC. It specifies CASSPRRGGGEQYF.

Concerning this clone: The identical CDR3 is also encoded by other nucleotide sequences in the sample. The genes are TRBV7-2 and TRBJ2-1; the D gene is possibly TRBD2 (6 bases). The length of the CDR3 is 16 residues. The germline gives CDR1 SGHTA, CDR2 FQGNSA. V dropped 3 bases and J dropped 0 bases, with 12 bases sitting between them. The CDR3 DNA sequence: TGTGCCAGCAGCTTGGTCGCCGGGAGCTCCTACAATGAGCAGTTCTTC. Residues: CASSLVAGSSYNEQFF.

The chain combines TRBV27 with TRBJ2-1; TRBD2 aligns across 10 bases. CDR3 length: 15 amino acids. Germline trimming cut 2 bases from V and 7 bases from J; bases unmatched to any gene: 5. Germline values: CDR1 MNHEY, CDR2 SMNVEV (reference sequence). The CDR3 DNA is TGTGCCAGCAGTTTAGTAACTAGCGGGATTAATGAGCAGTTCTTC. Translated: CASSLVTSGINEQFF.

The chain is built from TRBV7-2 and TRBJ2-3, with 10 bases fitting TRBD2. CDR1 is SGHTA, CDR2 FQGNSA, per germline. V dropped 2 bases and J dropped 2; count of bases not matched to a gene: 10. This CDR3 is 18 amino acids long. The CDR3 region is CASSLHPDTSGNTDTQYF. The CDR3 nucleotides read TGTGCCAGCAGCTTACACCCGGATACTAGCGGGAACACAGATACGCAGTATTTT.

The rearrangement joins TRBV29-1 to TRBJ1-2, with D uncertain. The germline gives CDR1 SQVTM, CDR2 ANQGSEA. CDR3 size: 11 residues. V was clipped by 6 bases and J by 2 bases, with 7 bases between them. For the CDR3, the DNA is TGCAGCGTCGTAGAGAACTATGGCTACACCTTC. Translated: CSVVENYGYTF.

The chain links TRBV5-1 to TRBJ1-1, with TRBD1 as a possible D gene (6 bases). The V end was cut by 2 bases, the J end by 3 bases, with 20 bases between. The CDR3 has 17 residues. The germline V gene encodes CDR1 SGHRS and CDR2 YFSETQ. This CDR3 is CASSFRGPAGSDTEAFF. For the CDR3, the DNA is TGCGCCAGCAGCTTCAGGGGCCCGGCCGGTTCGGACACTGAAGCTTTCTTT.

This clone has a handful of counts. V is TRBV24-1 and J is TRBJ1-5; the D gene is possibly TRBD1 (6 bases). The CDR3 spans 14 residues. Trimming pared 10 bases from V and 2 bases from J, leaving 14 bases between. Germline values: CDR1 KGHDR, CDR2 SFDVKD. The CDR3 loop reads CATSQGWGNQPQHF. The CDR3 nucleotides are TGTGCCACTTCCCAGGGGTGGGGCAATCAGCCCCAGCATTTT.

The gene calls are TRBV6-5 and TRBJ1-1, with D hard to call. Germline-derived CDR1 and CDR2 are MNHEY and SVGAGI. The ends were cut back, 8 bases at V and 3 bases at J, with 13 bases in the middle. The CDR3 extends over 13 amino acids. The CDR3 nucleotides read TGTGCCAGCCGCGGGTATGGGCACACTGAAGCTTTCTTT. This translates into CASRGYGHTEAFF.

The V and J genes are TRBV13 and TRBJ2-5; possibly TRBD2 for D (6 bases). Germline lookup yields CDR1 PRHDT and CDR2 FYEKMQ (reference sequence). Between the trimmed V and J ends, which lost 1 base and 2 bases, there was a span of 11 bases. The CDR3 is 15 residues long. The CDR3 DNA reads as TGTGCCAGCAGCTTAGTGGGGGGAGGTCAAGAGACCCAGTACTTC. Its protein product is CASSLVGGGQETQYF. Combining the CDR3 with reference TRBV13 and TRBJ2-5 gives the whole variable domain AAGVIQSPRHLIKEKRETATLKCYPIPRHDTVYWYQQGPGQDPQFLISFYEKMQSDKGSIPDRFSAQQFSDYHSELNMSSLELGDSALYFCASSLVGGGQETQYFGPGTRLLVL.